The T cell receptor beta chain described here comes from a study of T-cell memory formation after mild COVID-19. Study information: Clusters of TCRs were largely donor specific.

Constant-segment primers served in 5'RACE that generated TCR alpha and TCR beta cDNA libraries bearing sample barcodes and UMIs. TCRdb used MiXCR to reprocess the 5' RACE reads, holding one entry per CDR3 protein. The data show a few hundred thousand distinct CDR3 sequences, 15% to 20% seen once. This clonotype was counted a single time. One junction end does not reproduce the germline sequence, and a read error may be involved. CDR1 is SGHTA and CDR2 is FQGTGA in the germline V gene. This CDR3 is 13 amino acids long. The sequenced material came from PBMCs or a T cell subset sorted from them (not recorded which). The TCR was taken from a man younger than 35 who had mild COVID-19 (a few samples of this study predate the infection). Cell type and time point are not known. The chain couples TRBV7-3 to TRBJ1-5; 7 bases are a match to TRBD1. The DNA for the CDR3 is TGTGCCAGCAGCATTCAGGGGGATCAGCCCAAGCATTTT. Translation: CASSIQGDQPKHF.